The 31 T cell receptor beta chains presented below share a single source sample, sequenced in a study of blood T cell repertoires in COVID-19. The repertoire was sequenced with immunoSEQ multiplex PCR; TCRdb's copy has only in-frame clones and lacks some. The repertoire holds around 320,000 clones, with more than 70% as singletons. Sequencing was performed on peripheral blood. These receptors originate from a woman aged 25-40 years who had recovered from COVID-19.

This chain connects TRBV27 to TRBJ2-5, with D tentatively TRBD1 (6 bases). The CDR3 runs to 14 residues. CDR1 MNHEY and CDR2 SMNVEV come from the germline V gene (reference sequence). Trimming shortened V by 2 bases and J by 1 base, and 8 bases separated the two germline ends. CDR3 sequence: CASSLRGSQETQYF. CDR3 sequence (DNA): TGTGCCAGCAGTTTAAGGGGGAGCCAAGAGACCCAGTACTTC.

The chain joins TRBV28 to TRBJ1-4, with unresolved D. The CDR3 has 15 residues. Germline V lookup: CDR1 MDHEN, CDR2 SYDVKM. V lost 2 bases and J 4 bases, leaving 11 bases between the germline ends. CDR3: CASSLVGHINEKLFF. As DNA, the CDR3 is TGTGCCAGCAGTTTAGTTGGCCATATTAATGAAAAACTGTTTTTT.

This clone was observed once. This chain links TRBV5-1 with TRBJ2-3; D gene uncertain. This CDR3 has 14 residues. Germline lookup yields CDR1 SGHRS and CDR2 YFSETQ. V dropped 1 base and J dropped 2 bases, with 8 bases sitting between them. CDR3 DNA: TGCGCCAGCAGCTTGACAACATTCACAGATACGCAGTATTTT. Amino acid sequence: CASSLTTFTDTQYF.

The chain uses TRBV5-1 and TRBJ2-5; possibly TRBD2 for D (5 bases). V gave up 1 base and J gave up 5 bases, with 12 bases separating them. The germline V gene has CDR1 SGHRS and CDR2 YFSETQ. This CDR3 has 14 residues. CDR3 nucleotides: TGCGCCAGCAGCTTGTCATCAACGGGGGAGACCCAGTACTTC. It yields the protein CASSLSSTGETQYF.

This chain joins TRBV28 and TRBJ1-2; the D gene is possibly TRBD1 (5 bases). Germline values: CDR1 MDHEN, CDR2 SYDVKM. The CDR3 length is 15 residues. Trimming cost V 4 bases and J 2 bases, with 14 bases left between them. CDR3 amino acids: CASSSGGGVNYGYTF. The CDR3 DNA sequence: TGTGCCAGCAGTTCCGGGGGAGGGGTCAACTATGGCTACACCTTC.

This clone was recorded a few times. V and J are TRBV27 and TRBJ1-4, with no clear D. V was trimmed by 0 bases and J by 6 bases, leaving 8 bases between them. The CDR3 length is 14 residues. CDR1 is MNHEY, CDR2 SMNVEV, per germline (reference sequence). The CDR3 sequence is CASSLSGWDEKLFF. For the CDR3, the DNA is TGTGCCAGCAGTTTATCGGGCTGGGATGAAAAACTGTTTTTT. Full variable domain (rest looked up from reference TRBV27 and TRBJ1-4): EAQVTQNPRYLITVTGKKLTVTCSQNMNHEYMSWYRQDPGLGLRQIYYSMNVEVTDKGDVPEGYKVSRKEKRNFPLILESPSPNQTSLYFCASSLSGWDEKLFFGSGTQLSVL.

The chain combines TRBV2 with TRBJ1-2; D is unclear. Trimming took off 3 bases at V and 5 bases at J, with 10 bases between the two ends. The CDR3 consists of 13 residues. Germline V CDR1 and CDR2: SNHLY, FYNNEI. CDR3 region: CASSDRGSYGYTF. The CDR3 coding sequence is TGTGCCAGCAGTGACAGAGGGTCTTATGGCTACACCTTC.

V gene TRBV30 combines with J gene TRBJ1-2, with unresolved D. V dropped 1 base and J dropped 10 bases, with 13 bases sitting between them. CDR1 and CDR2 (germline): GTSNPN, SVGIG (reference sequence). This CDR3 has 12 amino acids. The CDR3 DNA sequence: TGTGCCTGGAGTGGCCCTAATCCCGACTACACCTTC. This encodes CAWSGPNPDYTF.

The chain combines TRBV7-2 with TRBJ2-3, with a possible D match to TRBD2 (5 bases). Germline V gene data show CDR1 as SGHTA and CDR2 as FQGNSA. The CDR3 has 12 residues. V gave up 4 bases and J gave up 10 bases, with 12 bases separating them. This CDR3 is CASSSSGGSQYF. CDR3 in DNA: TGTGCCAGCAGCTCCTCAGGAGGTTCGCAGTATTTT.

This chain connects TRBV19 to TRBJ1-2, with no clear D. The CDR3 sequence is 14 residues long. Germline-derived CDR1 and CDR2 are LNHDA and SQIVND (reference sequence). V was pared by 5 bases and J by 8 bases, with 18 bases between. CDR3 sequence reads: CASSSAAASGGYTF. The CDR3 nucleotides are TGTGCCAGTAGTTCAGCCGCAGCGTCGGGGGGCTACACCTTC. The whole variable domain, filled in from reference TRBV19 and TRBJ1-2, reads DGGITQSPKYLFRKEGQNVTLSCEQNLNHDAMYWYRQDPGQGLRLIYYSQIVNDFQKGDIAEGYSVSREKKESFPLTVTSAQKNPTAFYLCASSSAAASGGYTFGSGTRLTVV.

J is TRBJ2-1 and V is TRBV5-6, with D maybe TRBD2 (6 bases). Germline lookup yields CDR1 SGHDT and CDR2 YYEEEE. Between the trimmed V and J ends, which lost 0 bases and 8 bases, there was a span of 21 bases. This CDR3 is 17 amino acids long. CDR3 sequence reads: CASSLANGLKFGDEQFF. The DNA of the CDR3 is TGTGCCAGCAGCTTGGCCAATGGACTAAAGTTTGGCGATGAGCAGTTCTTC.

The CDR3 sequence: CASSLSSGANVLTF. CDR3 bases: TGTGCCAGCAGTTTATCATCTGGGGCCAACGTCCTGACTTTC. The rearrangement uses TRBV28 and TRBJ2-6; no clear D. The CDR3 runs 14 residues. The V end was cut by 1 base, the J end by 1 base, with 2 bases between. Germline-derived CDR1 and CDR2 are MDHEN and SYDVKM.

The CDR3 loop is CASSDSTKNQGSNQPQHF. CDR3 bases: TGTGCCAGCAGTGACTCGACGAAAAATCAGGGGAGCAATCAGCCCCAGCATTTT. V and J are TRBV6-4 and TRBJ1-5, with D perhaps matching TRBD1 (6 bases). V lost 0 bases and J 1 base, leaving 16 bases between the germline ends. CDR3 size: 18 residues. Germline V gene lookup returns CDR1 MRHNA and CDR2 SNTAGT.

The chain couples TRBV4-1 to TRBJ2-3, with 8 bases fitting TRBD1. Germline assignment: CDR1 MGHRA and CDR2 YSYEKL. The CDR3 extends over 15 amino acids. V shed 5 bases and J 3 bases; nucleotides not matched to a gene: 7. CDR3 sequence: CASSYRQGRTDTQYF. The CDR3 coding sequence is TGCGCCAGCAGCTACCGACAGGGGAGGACAGATACGCAGTATTTT.

Written as DNA, the CDR3 is TGTGCCAGCAGCGGAGGAGTTGGCGGGGAGCTGTTTTTT. As protein: CASSGGVGGELFF. The J gene is TRBJ2-2, the V gene TRBV5-5, with D maybe TRBD2 (5 bases). The CDR3 length is 13 residues. Trimming took 4 bases from V and 7 from J, leaving 11 bases between them. Per germline, CDR1 SGHKS and CDR2 YYEKEE (reference sequence).

The genes are TRBV3-1 (or the pseudogene TRBV3-2) and TRBJ2-2; 7 bases match TRBD2. Germline values: CDR1 LGHDT, CDR2 YNNKEL (reference sequence). V lost 4 bases to trimming and J lost 6 bases; unmatched junction nucleotides: 8. There are 15 residues in the CDR3. The CDR3 spells CASSPPTSWAGELFF. CDR3 DNA sequence: TGTGCCAGCAGCCCTCCGACTAGCTGGGCCGGGGAGCTGTTTTTT.

The J gene is TRBJ2-5, the V gene TRBV5-1, with D possibly being TRBD2 (6 bases). This CDR3 is built from 15 residues. Germline-derived CDR1 and CDR2 are SGHRS and YFSETQ. V was pared by 4 bases and J by 2 bases, with 15 bases between. CDR3 sequence (DNA): TGCGCCAGCAGCCTGTTTCCGGGACTTCAAGAGACCCAGTACTTC. It yields the protein CASSLFPGLQETQYF.

This clone was detected a few times. J is TRBJ2-1 and V is TRBV11-3; D remains ambiguous. Between the trimmed V and J ends, which lost 0 bases and 4 bases, there was a span of 10 bases. Germline CDR1 reads SGHNT; CDR2 reads YENEEA. The CDR3 contains 15 residues. The CDR3 region is CASSLEVGFYNEQFF. CDR3 coding DNA: TGTGCCAGCAGCTTAGAGGTCGGGTTTTACAATGAGCAGTTCTTC.

This clone was seen more than once but under ten times. The gene calls are TRBV18 and TRBJ1-5; 7 bases are shared with TRBD1. The CDR3 has 14 residues. Germline CDR1 and CDR2: KGHSH and LQKENI. The V and J ends lost 4 bases and 8 bases, in that order; junction bases with no gene match: 8. CDR3 in DNA: TGTGCCAGCTCACGGGACAGCCCGAACAAGCCCCAGCATTTT. Translated, it gives CASSRDSPNKPQHF.

The rearrangement uses TRBV10-3 and TRBJ2-7, with 12 bases lining up with TRBD1. The CDR3 extends over 15 amino acids. Per germline, CDR1 ENHRY and CDR2 SYGVKD. After removal of 6 bases from V and 5 bases from J, the junction contained 8 bases not matched to a gene. This CDR3 reads CAIRGTGGLGNEQYF. In DNA form, the CDR3 reads TGTGCCATCAGGGGGACAGGGGGCTTGGGTAACGAGCAGTACTTC.

The chain combines TRBV9 with TRBJ2-2; TRBD2 aligns across 14 bases. V trimming: 1 base; J trimming: 6 bases; junction bases outside the gene matches: 2. CDR1 is SGDLS, CDR2 YYNGEE, per germline. The CDR3 has 16 residues. This CDR3 reads CASSVWTSGGSGELFF. As DNA, the CDR3 is TGTGCCAGCAGCGTATGGACTAGCGGGGGGTCCGGGGAGCTGTTTTTT.

The chain has TRBV7-9 and TRBJ1-4, with D possibly TRBD1 on 5 matching bases. The CDR3 loop spans 16 amino acids. Deletions cut 5 bases from V and 6 bases from J, with 19 bases between. CDR1 and CDR2 from the germline V gene are SEHNR and FQNEAQ (reference sequence). The CDR3 reads CASSPNGGEIDEKLFF. Here the CDR3 DNA reads TGTGCCAGCAGCCCCAATGGGGGGGAGATCGATGAAAAACTGTTTTTT.

This chain links TRBV5-5 with TRBJ1-4, with a tentative D call TRBD1 (5 bases). The ends were cut back, 2 bases at V and 5 bases at J, with 16 bases in the middle. From germline, CDR1 is SGHKS and CDR2 YYEKEE (reference sequence). The CDR3 is 16 amino acids. The CDR3 DNA follows: TGTGCCAGCAGCTTCACAACCGACAGTTACAATGAAAAACTGTTTTTT. It translates to CASSFTTDSYNEKLFF.

This chain connects TRBV2 to TRBJ2-7, with 7 bases lining up with TRBD2. Per germline, CDR1 SNHLY and CDR2 FYNNEI. The trim removed 4 bases at V and 3 bases at J, leaving 9 bases unmatched. This CDR3 region has 15 residues. DNA for the CDR3: TGTGCCAGCAGTGTCGGGACGGGAGGATACTACGAGCAGTACTTC. Translation gives CASSVGTGGYYEQYF. The full variable domain, its missing parts supplied by reference TRBV2 and TRBJ2-7, is EPEVTQTPSHQVTQMGQEVILRCVPISNHLYFYWYRQILGQKVEFLVSFYNNEISEKSEIFDDQFSVERPDGSNFTLKIRSTKLEDSAMYFCASSVGTGGYYEQYFGPGTRLTVT.

V and J are TRBV19 and TRBJ1-6; 7 bases line up with TRBD1. Germline V gene lookup returns CDR1 LNHDA and CDR2 SQIVND (reference sequence). CDR3 length equals 14 residues. Unmatched junction bases numbered 5, after V lost 3 bases and J lost 9 bases. This CDR3 is CASSIGQESSPLHF. CDR3 DNA: TGTGCCAGTAGTATCGGACAGGAAAGTTCACCCCTCCACTTT.

About this clone itself: Distinct nucleotide sequences in the sample also encode this CDR3. This chain joins TRBV20-1 and TRBJ2-5; D unresolved. Germline CDR1 reads DFQATT; CDR2 reads SNEGSKA (reference sequence). This CDR3 has 11 amino acids. Trimming took off 3 bases at V and 5 bases at J, with 7 bases between the two ends. The CDR3 bases are TGCAGTGCTAGGCTACGGGAGACCCAGTACTTC. It is translated as CSARLRETQYF.

This clone occurred a few times. This chain joins TRBV5-8 and TRBJ1-5; no clear D gene. The CDR3 length is 13 residues. Germline V CDR1 and CDR2: SGHTS, YDEGEE. V dropped 2 bases and J dropped 6 bases, with 9 bases sitting between them. The CDR3 region is CASSLDGGQPQHF. The CDR3 nucleotides are TGTGCCAGCAGCTTAGACGGCGGTCAGCCCCAGCATTTT.

The J gene is TRBJ1-1, the V gene TRBV18, with D possibly being TRBD1 (5 bases). Trimming shortened V by 4 bases and J by 5 bases, and 8 bases separated the two germline ends. Per the germline V gene, CDR1 is KGHSH and CDR2 is LQKENI. This CDR3 comprises 12 residues. The CDR3 DNA sequence: TGTGCCAGCTCACTACGGGGGACTGAAGCTTTCTTT. As protein: CASSLRGTEAFF.

This clone has a single count. The chain carries TRBV7-8 and TRBJ1-1; D not certain. With 3 bases removed from V and 6 bases from J, the gap between germline ends came to 11 bases. Germline CDR1 and CDR2: SGHVS and FQNEAQ. The CDR3 consists of 13 residues. DNA for the CDR3: TGTGCCAGCAGCTTGCGGGTCACGGCTGAAGCTTTCTTT. Translated, it gives CASSLRVTAEAFF.

This rearrangement joins TRBV6-5 to TRBJ2-1; the D gene is possibly TRBD1 (5 bases). Germline-derived CDR1 and CDR2 are MNHEY and SVGAGI. This CDR3 is built from 12 residues. Trimming left V 6 bases short and J 8 bases short, with 11 bases between. The CDR3 DNA follows: TGTGCCAGCAGAGCAGGGTTGGATGAGCAGTTCTTC. Encoded protein: CASRAGLDEQFF.

The genes are TRBV6-5 and TRBJ1-2, with TRBD1 as a possible D gene (5 bases). The CDR3 has 15 residues. Germline assignment: CDR1 MNHEY and CDR2 SVGAGI. V lost 5 bases, J lost 5 bases, and 18 bases lay in between. The chain's CDR3 is CASSNPPGVGYGYTF. The CDR3 DNA is TGTGCCAGCAGTAACCCTCCGGGGGTAGGGTATGGCTACACCTTC.